Each of the 12 T cell receptor beta chains below was sequenced from the same sample in a study of blood T cell repertoires in COVID-19. TCRdb's table, derived via immunoSEQ multiplex PCR, lists solely in-frame clones and lacks some. The repertoire holds about 160,000 clones, with approximately 84% as singletons. Sequencing input: peripheral blood. The source is a woman older than 75 with acute or convalescent COVID-19.

The rearrangement links TRBV5-4 to TRBJ1-1; 7 positions agree with TRBD1. V lost 3 bases, J lost 1 base, and 6 bases stayed unmatched. Per germline, CDR1 SGHNT and CDR2 YYREEE (reference sequence). There are 15 residues in the CDR3. Here the CDR3 DNA reads TGTGCCAGCAGCTCCCCGACAGGGCCGAACACTGAAGCTTTCTTT. The encoded protein is CASSSPTGPNTEAFF.

This chain joins TRBV6-2 or TRBV6-3 and TRBJ1-3; no reliable D call. V was trimmed by 2 bases and J by 0 bases, leaving 8 bases between them. Germline values: CDR1 MNHEY, CDR2 SVGEGT. This CDR3 spans 15 amino acids. CDR3: CASSYNAGSGNTIYF. In DNA, the CDR3 is TGTGCCAGCAGTTACAACGCCGGCTCTGGAAACACCATATATTTT.

The genes are TRBV24-1 and TRBJ2-3; 14 nucleotides line up with TRBD2. Trimming cost V 4 bases and J 0 bases; bases outside gene matches: 5. CDR3 length: 18 residues. Germline CDR1 reads KGHDR; CDR2 reads SFDVKD. The CDR3 DNA is TGTGCCACCAGTGACGATGGGACTAGCGGGGGTAGCACAGATACGCAGTATTTT. The encoded protein is CATSDDGTSGGSTDTQYF.

The V and J genes are TRBV10-3 and TRBJ2-6; a possible D gene is TRBD1 (6 bases). The CDR3 spans 19 residues. Trimming removed 0 bases at V and 0 bases at J, with 15 bases between. Germline lookup yields CDR1 ENHRY and CDR2 SYGVKD. CDR3 amino acids: CAISESAGANPSGANVLTF. CDR3 DNA sequence: TGTGCCATCAGTGAGTCCGCAGGGGCTAACCCCTCTGGGGCCAACGTCCTGACTTTC.

V and J are TRBV3-1 (or the pseudogene TRBV3-2) and TRBJ1-1; D gene uncertain. V was trimmed by 2 bases and J by 1 base, leaving 8 bases between them. This CDR3 region has 14 residues. Germline CDR1 reads LGHDT; CDR2 reads YNNKEL (reference sequence). The CDR3 reads CASSQLAGNTEAFF. The CDR3 nucleotides read TGTGCCAGCAGCCAATTGGCAGGGAACACTGAAGCTTTCTTT.

The chain uses TRBV7-9 and TRBJ2-1; 14 nucleotides align to TRBD2. CDR3 length: 18 amino acids. CDR1 and CDR2 (germline): SEHNR, FQNEAQ (reference sequence). With 5 bases clipped from V and 4 bases from J, the junction kept 10 bases outside the gene matches. The CDR3 region is CASSPGGTSGRGYNEQFF. The CDR3 DNA reads as TGTGCCAGCAGCCCGGGGGGGACTAGCGGGAGAGGATACAATGAGCAGTTCTTC.

The chain uses TRBV5-5 and TRBJ2-3; 10 bases fit TRBD2. CDR1 and CDR2 (germline): SGHKS, YYEKEE (reference sequence). V lost 5 bases, J lost 1 base, and 4 bases stayed unmatched. The CDR3 covers 15 residues. The CDR3 sequence: CASSGLAGGTDTQYF. The CDR3 DNA reads TGTGCCAGCAGTGGGCTAGCGGGAGGCACAGATACGCAGTATTTT.

This clone has ten or more counts. This chain uses TRBV12-5 with TRBJ2-4; perhaps TRBD2 as D (6 bases). The CDR3 is made up of 12 amino acids. V dropped 1 base and J dropped 9 bases, with 7 bases sitting between them. The V gene's germline CDR1 is LGHNT and CDR2 FRNRAP. CDR3 DNA sequence: TGTGCTAGTGGTTTGGGGGGAGGCATTCAGTACTTC. Protein: CASGLGGGIQYF.

This chain connects TRBV9 to TRBJ2-2, with D perhaps TRBD2 (5 bases). V lost 2 bases and J 1 base, leaving 9 bases between the germline ends. There are 15 residues in the CDR3. The germline V gene has CDR1 SGDLS and CDR2 YYNGEE. CDR3 bases: TGTGCCAGCAGCGTCCAAGGAGGGAACACCGGGGAGCTGTTTTTT. Its translation is CASSVQGGNTGELFF.

The J gene is TRBJ2-1, the V gene TRBV27; 8 bases agree with TRBD2. Germline-derived CDR1 and CDR2 are MNHEY and SMNVEV (reference sequence). This CDR3 has 16 amino acids. The trim removed 5 bases at V and 5 bases at J, leaving 11 bases unmatched. CDR3 region: CASSKLPGLGNNEQFF. The CDR3 DNA reads TGTGCCAGCAGTAAATTACCGGGACTAGGGAACAATGAGCAGTTCTTC.

V and J are TRBV4-1 and TRBJ1-2, with D possibly matching TRBD1 (5 bases). Germline V gives CDR1 MGHRA, CDR2 YSYEKL. The CDR3 is made up of 15 amino acids. Trimming pared 1 base from V and 6 bases from J, leaving 15 bases between. The CDR3: CASSQANQGGDGYTF. CDR3 nucleotides: TGCGCCAGCAGCCAAGCGAACCAGGGAGGGGATGGCTACACCTTC.

The J gene is TRBJ2-7, the V gene TRBV5-1, with D possibly matching TRBD1 (5 bases). Trimming cost V 4 bases and J 3 bases, with 14 bases left between them. Germline loops: CDR1 SGHRS, CDR2 YFSETQ. The CDR3 contains 14 residues. CDR3 DNA sequence: TGCGCCAGCAGCCCGCAGGGTTGGGGCTACGAGCAGTACTTC. Its translation is CASSPQGWGYEQYF.